This T cell receptor (beta chain) originates from a study of T cells in Graves' hyperthyroidism and ophthalmopathy. The CDR3 loop spans 15 amino acids. Trimming took off 4 bases at V and 1 base at J, with 10 bases between the two ends. CDR1 and CDR2 (germline): MDHEN, SYDVKM. In this sample, this clonotype turned up many times. What it binds is unknown. Regions amplified from RNA transcripts were the TCR beta CDR3 regions. Initially, a first-round RT-PCR of the TCR CDR3 employed the HTBI primer set. From the multiplex PCR reads, TCRdb called clonotypes with MiXCR, one entry per CDR3 protein. The sample carries more than 450,000 distinct CDR3 sequences, approximately 14% recorded once. Researchers defined stable Graves' hyperthyroidism as no ophthalmopathy progression within 18 months. Any patient presenting with uncontrolled infection, other autoimmune disease, pregnancy or lactation was left out. Each diagnosis was grounded in clinical symptoms, serum thyroxine and TRAb, thyroid ultrasound, and orbital computed tomography.

Whole-study results and caveats: A model of 13 V-J features distinguished ophthalmopathy from stable hyperthyroidism.

The chain carries TRBV28 and TRBJ1-4; tentative D call: TRBD1 (6 bases). This clonotype originated in a woman aged 40 to 50 with Graves' hyperthyroidism. The sample taken for sequencing was blood. DNA for the CDR3: TGTGCCAGCAGTTCTGCAGGGGTAACTAATGAAAAACTGTTTTTT. Translated: CASSSAGVTNEKLFF.